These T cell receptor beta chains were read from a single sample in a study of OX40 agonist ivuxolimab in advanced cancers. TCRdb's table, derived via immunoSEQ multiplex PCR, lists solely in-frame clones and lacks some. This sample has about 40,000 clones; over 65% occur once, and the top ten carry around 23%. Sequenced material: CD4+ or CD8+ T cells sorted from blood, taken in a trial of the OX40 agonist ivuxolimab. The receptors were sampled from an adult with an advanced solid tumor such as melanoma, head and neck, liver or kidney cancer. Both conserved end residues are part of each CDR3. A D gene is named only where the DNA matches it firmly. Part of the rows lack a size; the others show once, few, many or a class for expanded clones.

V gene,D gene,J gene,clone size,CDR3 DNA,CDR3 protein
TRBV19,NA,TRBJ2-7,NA,TGTGCCAGTAGCATGGGTACCCCCTACGAGCAGTACTTC,CASSMGTPYEQYF
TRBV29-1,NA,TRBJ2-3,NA,TGCAGCGTGAGGGGTTACACAGATACGCAGTATTTT,CSVRGYTDTQYF
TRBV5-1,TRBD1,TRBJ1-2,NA,TGCGCCAGCAGCCCGGACAGGGTCAGTGGCTACACCTTC,CASSPDRVSGYTF
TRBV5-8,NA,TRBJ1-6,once,TGTGCCAGCAGCTTGGGGGGCGGAGGTTCACCCCTCCACTTT,CASSLGGGGSPLHF
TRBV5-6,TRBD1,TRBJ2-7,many,TGTGCCAGCAGCCCCGGGACAGGGGTCTTGTACTTC,CASSPGTGVLYF
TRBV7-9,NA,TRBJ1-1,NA,TGTGCCAGCAGCCCAACACAGGGATACACTGAAGCTTTCTTT,CASSPTQGYTEAFF
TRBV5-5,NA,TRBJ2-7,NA,TGTGCCAGCAGCTTTCCGGGTCACTCCTACGAGCAGTACTTC,CASSFPGHSYEQYF
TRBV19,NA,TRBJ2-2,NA,TGTGCCAGTAGTATGCGCGGGGAGCTGTTTTTT,CASSMRGELFF
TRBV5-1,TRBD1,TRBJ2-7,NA,TGCGCCAGCAGCTTGTCGAGGGGGCGCGACGAGCAGTACTTC,CASSLSRGRDEQYF
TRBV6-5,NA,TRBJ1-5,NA,TGTGCCAGCAGTTACTCGAAGGGGAACCAGCCCCAGCATTTT,CASSYSKGNQPQHF
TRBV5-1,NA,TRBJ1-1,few,TGCGCCAGCAGCTGGGCGACAGCAAACACTGAAGCTTTCTTT,CASSWATANTEAFF
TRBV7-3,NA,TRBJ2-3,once,TGTGCCAGCAGCCGCGGACGAGGGACGACAGATACGCAGTATTTT,CASSRGRGTTDTQYF
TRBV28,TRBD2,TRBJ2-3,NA,TGTGCCAGCAGCCACTGGACTAGCGGGAGCACAGATACGCAGTATTTT,CASSHWTSGSTDTQYF
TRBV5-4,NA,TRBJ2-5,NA,TGTGCCAGCAGCTTGTCGGCGGGGACCGAAGAGACCCAGTACTTC,CASSLSAGTEETQYF
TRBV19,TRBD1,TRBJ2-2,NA,TGTGCCAGTAGTCTTCCCGGGACAGCTAACACCGGGGAGCTGTTTTTT,CASSLPGTANTGELFF
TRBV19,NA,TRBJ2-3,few,TGTGCCAGTAGTGTTAAGCTCGGCACAGATACGCAGTATTTT,CASSVKLGTDTQYF
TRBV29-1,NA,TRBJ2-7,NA,TGCAGCGTTGAGGGCAGCTCCTACGAGCAGTACTTC,CSVEGSSYEQYF
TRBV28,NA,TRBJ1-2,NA,TGTGCCAGTAAAGGGGATCTAAACTATGGCTACACCTTC,CASKGDLNYGYTF
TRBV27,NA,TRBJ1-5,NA,TGTGCCAGCAGTTTATCAGGGTATGGCGGACAGCCCCAGCATTTT,CASSLSGYGGQPQHF
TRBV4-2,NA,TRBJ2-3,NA,TGTGCCAGCAGCCGGGAGGGGGACACAGATACGCAGTATTTT,CASSREGDTDTQYF
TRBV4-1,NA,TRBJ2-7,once,TGCGCCAGCAGCCAAGACTCCAATTATTATAGCTACGAGCAGTACTTC,CASSQDSNYYSYEQYF
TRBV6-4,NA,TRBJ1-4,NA,TGTGCCAGCAGTGACTCTGCAGACTGGGGAACTAATGAAAAACTGTTTTTT,CASSDSADWGTNEKLFF
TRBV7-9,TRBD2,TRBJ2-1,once,TGTGCCAGCAGCTTACGACTAGCGGGAGTGCCGTCCTACAATGAGCAGTTCTTC,CASSLRLAGVPSYNEQFF
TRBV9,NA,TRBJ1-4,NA,TGTGCCAGCAGCGCCCCCTTGGGGGGAGATCCGGGGGAACTGTTTTTT,CASSAPLGGDPGELFF
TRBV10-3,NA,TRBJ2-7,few,TGTGCCATCAGTGAGTCGGTACGGAGGCGACCTGTGAAGGGCTACGAGCAGTACTTC,CAISESVRRRPVKGYEQYF
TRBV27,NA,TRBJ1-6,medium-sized,TGTGCCAGCAGTCCGGGACAAGTAAATTCACCCCTCCACTTT,CASSPGQVNSPLHF
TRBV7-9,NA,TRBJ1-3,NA,TGTGCCAGCAGCTTGCTGGGAAGCGGATCTCCTGGAAACACCATATATTTT,CASSLLGSGSPGNTIYF
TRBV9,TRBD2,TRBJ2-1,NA,TGTGCCAGCAGCGTAGAGTCTAGCGGGTACAATGAGCAGTTCTTC,CASSVESSGYNEQFF
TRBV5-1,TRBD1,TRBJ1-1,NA,TGCGCCAGCAGGAGGACAGGGGGCGGTAACACTGAAGCTTTCTTT,CASRRTGGGNTEAFF
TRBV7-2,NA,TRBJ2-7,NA,TGTGCCAGCAGCTCAACCTACGAGCAGTACTTC,CASSSTYEQYF
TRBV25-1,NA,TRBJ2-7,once,TGTGCCACCCCTTTTTTACCCGGGAGTACATACGAGCAGTACTTC,CATPFLPGSTYEQYF
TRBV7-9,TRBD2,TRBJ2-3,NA,TGTGCCAGCAGCTTAGGCTACGGGACTAGCGGGGGGAACGGTACGCAGTATTTT,CASSLGYGTSGGNGTQYF
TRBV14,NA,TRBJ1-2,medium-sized,TGTGCCAGCAGCCCATTTGCAGCTAACTATGGCTACACCTTC,CASSPFAANYGYTF
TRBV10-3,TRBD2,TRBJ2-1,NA,TGTGCCATCATCGGGGAGGGCGAGGGCAATGAGCAGTTCTTC,CAIIGEGEGNEQFF
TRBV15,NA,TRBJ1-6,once,TGTGCCACCAGCAGAGATGACTATAATTCACCCCTCCACTTT,CATSRDDYNSPLHF
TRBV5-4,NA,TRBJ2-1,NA,TGTGCCAGCAGCTTGTTTCAAGAATTCAATGAGCAGTTCTTC,CASSLFQEFNEQFF
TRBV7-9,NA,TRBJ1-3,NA,TGTGCCAGCAGCCCCCCCTCGGGCGGCGGAAACACCATATATTTT,CASSPPSGGGNTIYF
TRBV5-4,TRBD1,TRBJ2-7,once,TGTGCCAGCAGCTTCGCAGGGGGCTCCTACGAGCAGTACTTC,CASSFAGGSYEQYF
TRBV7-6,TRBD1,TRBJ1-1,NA,TGTGCCAGCAGCTTAGCCGACCCCGGACAGGGGGCTAGGAGCACTGAAGCTTTCTTT,CASSLADPGQGARSTEAFF
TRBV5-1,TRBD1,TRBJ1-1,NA,TGCGCCAGCAGCATCAGGACAGGGGGCGTCAACACTGAAGCTTTCTTT,CASSIRTGGVNTEAFF
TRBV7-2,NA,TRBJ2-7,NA,TGTGCCAGCAGCCCCGGTGGCGAGCAGTACTTC,CASSPGGEQYF
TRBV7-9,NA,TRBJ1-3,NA,TGTGCCAGCAGCCCAGGAGGGGAAGGGCGAAACACCATATATTTT,CASSPGGEGRNTIYF
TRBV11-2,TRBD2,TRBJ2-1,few,TGTGCCAGCAGCTTAAGGGCTAGCGGGGACCTCGAGCAGTTCTTC,CASSLRASGDLEQFF
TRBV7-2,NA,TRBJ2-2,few,TGTGCCGGCCGAGATAACACCGGGGAGCTGTTTTTT,CAGRDNTGELFF
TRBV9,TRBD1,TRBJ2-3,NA,TGTGCCAGCAGCACGCAGGGGGCTTACACAGATACGCAGTATTTT,CASSTQGAYTDTQYF
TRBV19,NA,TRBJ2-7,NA,TGTGCCAGTAGTAGTCCTCACGGGCACGGTATCTACGAGCAGTACTTC,CASSSPHGHGIYEQYF
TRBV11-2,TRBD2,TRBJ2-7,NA,TGTGCCAGCAGCTTAGCGGGGGGTTCCTACGAGCAGTACTTC,CASSLAGGSYEQYF